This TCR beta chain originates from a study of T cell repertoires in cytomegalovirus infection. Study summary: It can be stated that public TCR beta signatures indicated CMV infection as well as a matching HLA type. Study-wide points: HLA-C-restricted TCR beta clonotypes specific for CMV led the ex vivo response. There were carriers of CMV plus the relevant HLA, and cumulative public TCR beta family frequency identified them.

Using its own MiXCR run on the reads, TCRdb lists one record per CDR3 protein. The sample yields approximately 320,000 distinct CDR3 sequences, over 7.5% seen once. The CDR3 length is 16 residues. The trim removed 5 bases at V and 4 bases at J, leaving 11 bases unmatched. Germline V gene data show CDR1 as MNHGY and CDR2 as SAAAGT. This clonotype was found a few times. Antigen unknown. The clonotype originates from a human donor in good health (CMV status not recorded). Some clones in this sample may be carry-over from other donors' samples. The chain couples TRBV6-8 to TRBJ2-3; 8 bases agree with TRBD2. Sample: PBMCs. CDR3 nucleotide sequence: TGTGCCAGCAGTGCTTCGGGAGCGGGGGTTGCAGATACGCAGTATTTT. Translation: CASSASGAGVADTQYF.